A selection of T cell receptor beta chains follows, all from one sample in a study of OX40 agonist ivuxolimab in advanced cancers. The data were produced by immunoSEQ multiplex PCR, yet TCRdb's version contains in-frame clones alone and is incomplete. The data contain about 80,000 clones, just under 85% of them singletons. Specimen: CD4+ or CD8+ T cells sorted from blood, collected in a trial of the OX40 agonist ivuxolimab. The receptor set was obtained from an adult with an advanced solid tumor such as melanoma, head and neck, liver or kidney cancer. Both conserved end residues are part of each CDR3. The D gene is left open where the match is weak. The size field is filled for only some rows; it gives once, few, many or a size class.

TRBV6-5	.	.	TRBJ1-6	CASSYSGGSYNSPLHF	TGTGCCAGCAGTTACTCAGGGGGCTCCTATAATTCACCCCTCCACTTT
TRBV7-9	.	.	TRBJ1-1	CASSLGQGTEAFF	TGTGCCAGCAGCTTGGGGCAGGGCACTGAAGCTTTCTTT
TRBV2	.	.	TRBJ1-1	CASSRGVMNTEAFF	TGTGCCAGCAGTCGGGGAGTCATGAACACTGAAGCTTTCTTT
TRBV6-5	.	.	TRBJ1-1	CASSYSGGNTEAFF	TGTGCCAGCAGTTACTCCGGGGGGAACACTGAAGCTTTCTTT
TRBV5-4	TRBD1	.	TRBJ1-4	CASSLQGAVEKLFF	TGTGCCAGCAGCTTACAGGGGGCGGTGGAAAAACTGTTTTTT
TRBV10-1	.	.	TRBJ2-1	CASSGRSYNEQFF	TGCGCCAGCAGTGGACGGTCCTACAATGAGCAGTTCTTC
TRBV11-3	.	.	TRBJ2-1	CASSRGAGDYNEQFF	TGTGCCAGCAGCCGGGGGGCAGGGGACTACAATGAGCAGTTCTTC
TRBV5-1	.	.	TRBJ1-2	CASSPGYNYGYTF	TGCGCCAGCAGCCCGGGCTATAACTATGGCTACACCTTC
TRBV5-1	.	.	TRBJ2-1	CASSLQSYEQFF	TGCGCCAGCAGCTTACAAAGTTATGAGCAGTTCTTC
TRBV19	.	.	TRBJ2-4	CASSIVGGDGNIQYF	TGTGCCAGTAGTATAGTTGGAGGGGACGGGAACATTCAGTACTTC
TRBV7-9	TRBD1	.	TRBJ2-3	CASSQRQGSLDTQYF	TGTGCCAGCAGCCAAAGACAGGGGTCATTAGATACGCAGTATTTT
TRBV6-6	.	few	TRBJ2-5	CASSYGRGRETQYF	TGTGCCAGCAGTTACGGGAGGGGGCGAGAGACCCAGTACTTC
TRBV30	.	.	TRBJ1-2	CAWSALGPYTF	TGTGCCTGGAGTGCCCTGGGTCCATACACCTTC
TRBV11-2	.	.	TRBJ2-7	CASSPLYEQYF	TGTGCCAGCAGCCCCCTCTACGAGCAGTACTTC
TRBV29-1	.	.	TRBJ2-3	CSVLDGTTDTQYF	TGCAGCGTACTCGACGGAACCACAGATACGCAGTATTTT
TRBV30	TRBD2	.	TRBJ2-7	CAWNGTSGRAWYEQYF	TGTGCCTGGAACGGGACTAGCGGGAGGGCCTGGTACGAGCAGTACTTC
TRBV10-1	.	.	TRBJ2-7	CASNPPPMGEQYF	TGCGCCAGCAATCCGCCCCCTATGGGCGAGCAGTACTTC
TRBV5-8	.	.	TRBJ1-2	CASSLDRGLAYGYTF	TGTGCCAGCAGCTTGGATAGGGGCTTGGCCTATGGCTACACCTTC
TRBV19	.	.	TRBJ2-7	CATTTGQSSYEQYF	TGTGCCACCACAACAGGGCAGAGCTCCTACGAGCAGTACTTC
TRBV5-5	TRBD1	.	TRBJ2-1	CASSLGDRGFVNEQFF	TGTGCCAGCAGCTTGGGGGACAGGGGTTTTGTAAATGAGCAGTTCTTC
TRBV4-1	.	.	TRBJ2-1	CASSHLVGTDEQFF	TGCGCCAGCAGCCACCTCGTAGGGACGGATGAGCAGTTCTTC
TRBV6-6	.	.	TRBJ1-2	CASSYLTRADGYTF	TGTGCCAGCAGTTACCTCACACGGGCTGATGGCTACACCTTC
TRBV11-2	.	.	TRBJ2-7	CASSERHPEHEQYF	TGTGCCAGCAGCGAACGACACCCGGAACACGAGCAGTACTTC
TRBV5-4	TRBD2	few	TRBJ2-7	CASSRGTSWDTYEQYF	TGTGCCAGCAGCCGCGGGACTAGCTGGGATACCTACGAGCAGTACTTC
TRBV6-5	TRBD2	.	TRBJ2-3	CASSYLAGADTQYF	TGTGCCAGCAGTTACTTGGCGGGGGCAGATACGCAGTATTTT
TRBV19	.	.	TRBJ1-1	CASTGRDLTEAFF	TGTGCCAGTACAGGAAGGGACCTGACTGAAGCTTTCTTT
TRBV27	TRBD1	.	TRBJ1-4	CASRSTGGGEKLFF	TGTGCCAGCAGGTCGACAGGGGGCGGTGAAAAACTGTTTTTT
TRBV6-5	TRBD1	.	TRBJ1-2	CASSYDRTGGYGYTF	TGTGCCAGCAGTTACGACAGGACAGGGGGCTATGGCTACACCTTC
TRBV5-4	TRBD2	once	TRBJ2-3	CASSLPVAGASTDTQYF	TGTGCCAGCAGCTTACCAGTAGCGGGGGCTAGCACAGATACGCAGTATTTT
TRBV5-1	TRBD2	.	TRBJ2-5	CASSLWGPSGERKTQYF	TGCGCCAGCAGCTTGTGGGGGCCTAGCGGGGAGCGAAAGACCCAGTACTTC
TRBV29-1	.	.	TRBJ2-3	CSVAPGWEITDTQYF	TGCAGCGTTGCCCCAGGGTGGGAGATCACAGATACGCAGTATTTT
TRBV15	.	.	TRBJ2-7	CATSNAIYYEQYF	TGTGCCACCAGCAACGCGATTTACTACGAGCAGTACTTC
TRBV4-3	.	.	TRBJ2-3	CASSQNSQVGDTQYF	TGCGCCAGCAGCCAAAACAGCCAAGTGGGAGATACGCAGTATTTT
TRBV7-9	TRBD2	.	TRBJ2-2	CASSLAGGPPGELFF	TGTGCCAGCAGCTTAGCGGGAGGGCCTCCCGGGGAGCTGTTTTTT
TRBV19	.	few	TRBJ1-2	CASSPRNVYGYTF	TGTGCCAGTAGTCCCAGAAACGTCTATGGCTACACCTTC
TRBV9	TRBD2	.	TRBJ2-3	CASSVGLADTDTQYF	TGTGCCAGCAGCGTAGGACTAGCGGACACAGATACGCAGTATTTT
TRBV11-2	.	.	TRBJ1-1	CASSLDQGMNTEAFF	TGTGCCAGCAGCTTAGACCAGGGGATGAACACTGAAGCTTTCTTT
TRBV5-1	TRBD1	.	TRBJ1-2	CASSPMGQGHYGYTF	TGCGCCAGCAGCCCCATGGGACAGGGGCACTATGGCTACACCTTC
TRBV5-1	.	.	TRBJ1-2	CASSPPVLYGYTF	TGCGCCAGCAGTCCCCCAGTTCTCTATGGCTACACCTTC
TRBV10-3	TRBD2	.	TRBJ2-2	CAISPGLAGLYTGELFF	TGTGCCATCAGTCCGGGACTAGCGGGCCTTTACACCGGGGAGCTGTTTTTT
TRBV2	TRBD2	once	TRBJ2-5	CASQRGASGSQETQYF	TGTGCCTCCCAGCGAGGCGCTAGCGGTTCACAAGAGACCCAGTACTTC
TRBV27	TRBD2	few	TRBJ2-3	CASSLSFGAGARTDTQYF	TGTGCCAGCAGTTTATCTTTCGGAGCGGGGGCCCGCACAGATACGCAGTATTTT
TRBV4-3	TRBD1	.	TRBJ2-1	CASSDSGTGAGNEQFF	TGCGCCAGCAGCGACTCTGGGACAGGGGCTGGGAATGAGCAGTTCTTC
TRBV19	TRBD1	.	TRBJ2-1	CASSEDRGQDNEQFF	TGTGCCAGTAGTGAGGACAGGGGGCAGGACAATGAGCAGTTCTTC
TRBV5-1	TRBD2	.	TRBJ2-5	CASSLGLAGTETQYF	TGCGCCAGCAGCCTCGGACTAGCGGGGACGGAGACCCAGTACTTC
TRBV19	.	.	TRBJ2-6	CASRLIGQRTLFGAGANVLTF	TGTGCCAGTAGGCTTATAGGACAGCGGACCCTTTTTGGTGCTGGGGCCAACGTCCTGACTTTC
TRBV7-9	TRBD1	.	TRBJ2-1	CASSRVGQGSVNEQFF	TGTGCCAGCAGCCGAGTGGGACAGGGCTCCGTGAATGAGCAGTTCTTC
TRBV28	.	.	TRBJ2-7	CASRAEGCEQYF	TGTGCCAGCAGGGCTGAAGGGTGCGAGCAGTACTTC